Described below is a single TCR beta chain sequence and its context. As yet, its antigen is unknown. Arm-PCR of CDR3 regions and iRepertoire HTBI primers were the basis on which TCR beta libraries were built. TCRdb re-derived calls from the multiplex PCR reads in MiXCR, one entry per CDR3 protein. Of approximately 400,000 distinct CDR3 sequences in the sample, about 15% were seen once. The sample comes from a study of regulatory T cells in long-lasting Graves disease. The overall study: Graves' patients with a new diagnosis had received antithyroid drugs under 3 months.

Study-wide points: Lower TCR diversity was seen in persistent Graves' patients than in newly diagnosed ones.

The germline V gene encodes CDR1 LGHNT and CDR2 FRNRAP. This CDR3 contains 16 residues. V was shortened by 0 bases and J by 4 bases, with 13 bases between the two germline ends. Documented time point: newly diagnosed GD, antithyroid drugs for less than 3 months. RNA extracted from PBMCs served as the sequencing template. The sample also formed part of further work on T cells in Graves' hyperthyroidism and ophthalmopathy.

Sequencing was performed on peripheral blood mononuclear cells (PBMCs), taken at new diagnosis, from a patient treated with antithyroid drugs. The receptor was isolated from a woman aged 25 to 39 with Graves disease. The V call is TRBV12-5, the J call TRBJ2-1; D gene unclear. CDR3 loop: CASGLVPGLGYNEQFF. The CDR3 DNA reads TGTGCTAGTGGTTTGGTACCCGGGCTCGGGTACAATGAGCAGTTCTTC.